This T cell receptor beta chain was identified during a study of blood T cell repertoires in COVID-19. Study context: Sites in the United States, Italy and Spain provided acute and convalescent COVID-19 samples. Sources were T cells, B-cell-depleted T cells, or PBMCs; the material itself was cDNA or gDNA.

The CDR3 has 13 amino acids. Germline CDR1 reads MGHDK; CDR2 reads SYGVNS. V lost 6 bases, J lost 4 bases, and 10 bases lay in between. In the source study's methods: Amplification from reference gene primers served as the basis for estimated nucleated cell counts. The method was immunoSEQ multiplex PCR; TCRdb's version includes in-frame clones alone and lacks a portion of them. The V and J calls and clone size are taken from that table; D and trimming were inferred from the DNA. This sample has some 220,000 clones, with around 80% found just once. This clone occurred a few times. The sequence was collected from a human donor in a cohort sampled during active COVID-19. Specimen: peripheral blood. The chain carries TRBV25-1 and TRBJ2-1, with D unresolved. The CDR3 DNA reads TGTGCCAGCAGGGCAGGCAGATACAATGAGCAGTTCTTC. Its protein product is CASRAGRYNEQFF.